Given below is one T cell receptor (beta chain) in context. The data originate from a study of PD-1 blockade in classical Hodgkin lymphoma. Data came from immunoSEQ multiplex PCR; TCRdb stores just in-frame clones and leaves some out. The data hold 40,000 to 50,000 clones, with about 85% observed a single time. Every patient was affected by relapse after autologous stem cell transplantation, while exposure to brentuximab vedotin was not uniform. V was clipped by 7 bases and J by 1 base, with 17 bases between them. Germline values: CDR1 MNHEY, CDR2 SVGAGI. This CDR3 spans 15 amino acids. This TCR was recovered from a human donor with classical Hodgkin lymphoma. The sample was peripheral blood mononuclear cells (PBMCs), taken before the second cycle of nivolumab. The gene calls are TRBV6-5 and TRBJ2-7, with a weak D call TRBD2 (7 bases). CDR3 DNA: TGTGCCAGCAAGGTTGGGCGGGGGCCTTCCTACGAGCAGTACTTC. This encodes CASKVGRGPSYEQYF.